This T cell receptor (beta chain) was retrieved from a study of blood T cell repertoires in COVID-19. Allocation to cohorts depended on clinical history reported by the participants. TCRdb's table, derived via immunoSEQ multiplex PCR, lists solely in-frame clones and lacks some. The data hold about 260,000 clones, with around 80% observed a single time. Germline values: CDR1 ENHRY, CDR2 SYGVKD. V was shortened by 4 bases and J by 6 bases, with 5 bases between the two germline ends. CDR3 size: 11 residues. Sequenced input: PBMCs or T cells enriched from blood (not recorded which). The source of this sequence is a man between 25 and 39 years old with acute COVID-19. The chain recombines TRBV10-3 with TRBJ2-3, with D perhaps TRBD2 (5 bases). Here the CDR3 DNA reads TGTGCCATCAGTGGAGGGGATACGCAGTATTTT. It translates to CAISGGDTQYF.